This T cell receptor (beta chain) was sequenced in a study of identical twins' blood T cells. In its sample, this clonotype was seen a few times. V lost 0 bases to trimming and J lost 4 bases, with 15 bases between them. The germline V gene encodes CDR1 DFQATT and CDR2 SNEGSKA (reference sequence). This CDR3 region has 15 residues. TCRdb analysed the 5' RACE reads with MiXCR anew, one entry per CDR3 protein. Here the sample spans 350,000 to 400,000 distinct CDR3 sequences, approximately 30% being singletons. This chain uses TRBV20-1 with TRBJ1-2; D might be TRBD1 (6 bases). The clonotype originates from a woman aged 18-50 years in good health. The sequenced sample consisted of PBMCs. DNA for the CDR3: TGCAGTGCTAGAGATTCAGGACAGAGTCTCTATGGCTACACCTTC. This encodes CSARDSGQSLYGYTF.